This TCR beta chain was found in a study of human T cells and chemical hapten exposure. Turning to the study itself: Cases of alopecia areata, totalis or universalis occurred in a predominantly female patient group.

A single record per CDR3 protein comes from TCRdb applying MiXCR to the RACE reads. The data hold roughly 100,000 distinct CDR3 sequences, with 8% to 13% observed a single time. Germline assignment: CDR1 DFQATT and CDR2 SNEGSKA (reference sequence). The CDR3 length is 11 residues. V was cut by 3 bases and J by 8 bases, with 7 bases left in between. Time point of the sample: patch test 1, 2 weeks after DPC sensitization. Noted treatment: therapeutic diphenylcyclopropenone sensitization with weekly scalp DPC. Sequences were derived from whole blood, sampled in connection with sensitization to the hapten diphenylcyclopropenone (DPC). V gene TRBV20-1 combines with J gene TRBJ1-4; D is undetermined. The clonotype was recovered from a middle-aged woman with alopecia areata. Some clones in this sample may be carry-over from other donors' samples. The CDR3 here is CSASSWEKLFF. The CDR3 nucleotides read TGCAGTGCTAGTTCCTGGGAAAAACTGTTTTTT.